The T cell receptor beta chain described here comes from a study of regulatory T cells in long-lasting Graves disease. This clonotype was found a few times. An end of the junction differs from the germline gene, which may be a read error. Time point indicated: newly diagnosed GD, antithyroid drugs for less than 3 months. TCR sequences were obtained from RNA taken from PBMCs. For TCR beta, libraries came from iRepertoire HTBI primers and Arm-PCR of CDR3 regions. A single record per CDR3 protein comes from TCRdb applying MiXCR to the multiplex PCR reads. The repertoire holds 400,000 to 650,000 distinct CDR3 sequences, with 15% to 20% as singletons. CDR1 SQVTM and CDR2 ANQGSEA come from the germline V gene. The CDR3 extends over 14 amino acids. The same sample was also used in a study of T cells in Graves' hyperthyroidism and ophthalmopathy.

This chain links TRBV29-1 with TRBJ2-3, with TRBD1 as a possible D gene (6 bases). The sequence was collected from a woman aged 35-65 years with Graves disease. The sample was peripheral blood mononuclear cells (PBMCs), taken at new diagnosis, from a patient treated with antithyroid drugs. The CDR3 sequence: CSVEGQSRTDTQYF. The CDR3 bases are TGCAGCGTGGAAGGACAGAGCCGCACAGATACGCAGTATTTT.